This record covers a single T cell receptor (beta chain). This clonotype appeared a few times. No antigen is known for it. Within one base of it there is no much larger clone, and no base qualities were kept. This sample was taken from a study of molecular identifiers for immune sequencing clone quantification listed by TCRdb under 2018. With regard to the full study: For a replicate experiment, RNA from approximately 20,000 or 100,000 naive CD8 T cells was divided into five aliquots, of which four were sequenced. This methods study used CD8 T cells to benchmark TCR RNA copy counting and molecular-identifier clustering-based TCR repertoire sequencing (MIDCIRS).

Naive CD8 T cell libraries were made from approximately 20,000 to 1,000,000 sorted cells using 10%, 30% or 50% of purified RNA. Naive CD8 T cells were FACS-sorted as CD8+CD4-CCR7+CD45RA+ on a BD FACSAria II into RLT Plus buffer. To test detection sensitivity, Jurkat RNA equivalent to more than 9 TCR copies was spiked into samples of about 19,000-1,000,000 naive CD8 T cells. Enrichment of CD8 T cells was done with RosetteSep CD8+ T Cell Enrichment Cocktail plus Ficoll-Paque, and ACK red cell lysis came afterward. Library method: PCR. This sample was sequenced with a NextSeq 500. Preparation of bulk TCR libraries followed a previously described approach, with the TCR primers listed in Table S5. The Qiagen AllPrep DNA/RNA kit was used to purify total RNA. Reads from multiple sequencing runs of the same library were pooled before analysis. In the original analysis: Reads were retained only if their TCR constant sequence matched exactly, and those retained reads were trimmed to 150 nt and grouped according to their 12-nt molecular barcodes. Reads in each barcode group were sub-clustered using a 15% Levenshtein threshold, and a quality-weighted consensus sequence was built for each RNA molecule. Non-functional sequences were removed, as were lower-count sequences one edit away from another. Barcode sub-clusters with fewer than 20% of the maximum read count were removed, based on fitting two negative binomial distributions. TCRdb reworked the public reads: Q25 trimming with fastp, MiXCR clone assembly, productive beta chains retained. Rows matching on CDR3 protein sequence are summarized as one entry with the most common DNA and genes. TCRdb's processing, not the authors' own work, is the source of the V and J calls. This sample holds approximately 500,000 distinct CDR3 sequences; under 30% were observed only once. The ten largest clonotypes hold over 0.6% of the sample.

CDR1 and CDR2 are drawn from the germline V gene (reference sequence): LNHDA, SQIVND. Ends trimmed: V by 0 bases, J by 6 bases; bases unmatched to a gene: 19. From cysteine to phenylalanine, the CDR3 is 21 amino acids long. Only the CDR3 region is kept as DNA, spanning 63 bases read in frame from base 1. Results and caveats for the whole study, not just this receptor: Highly expanded clone sizes could be underestimated because identical TCR molecules may share a barcode. Spiked-in Jurkat TCR RNA equivalent to a single cell was reported to be detectable even among approximately 1 million naive CD8 T cells. In CMV-specific effector cells, clones with more than 20 RNA copies contained over 99% of molecules, whereas in naive cells such clones contained under 1% of molecules. Modeling indicated 2.5 to 3.5 TCR RNA copies recovered per cell, compared with roughly 9.7 by digital PCR, which implies a capture efficiency of around 31%. When barcode sub-clustering was not used, chimeric consensus sequences inflated TCR diversity, with chimeras reaching as high as 47%. Spiked-in Jurkat TCR RNA (approximately eleven copies' worth), which is not part of the donor repertoire, was contained in the naive libraries.

The V gene is TRBV19 and the J gene is TRBJ2-4, with TRBD2 matching 11 junction bases. This TCR derives from a human donor in good health. Some libraries in this study had Jurkat cell RNA spiked in. Sequences were obtained from naive CD8+ T cells from blood, with Jurkat cell RNA spiked in. The cell subset or site label corresponds to: FACS-sorted CD8+CD4-CCR7+CD45RA+ naive T cells. The CDR3 reads as follows: CASSIDHSTSGMIPLGNIQYF. The DNA reads TGTGCCAGTAGTATAGATCACTCGACTAGCGGGATGATCCCTCTCGGAAACATTCAGTACTTC.